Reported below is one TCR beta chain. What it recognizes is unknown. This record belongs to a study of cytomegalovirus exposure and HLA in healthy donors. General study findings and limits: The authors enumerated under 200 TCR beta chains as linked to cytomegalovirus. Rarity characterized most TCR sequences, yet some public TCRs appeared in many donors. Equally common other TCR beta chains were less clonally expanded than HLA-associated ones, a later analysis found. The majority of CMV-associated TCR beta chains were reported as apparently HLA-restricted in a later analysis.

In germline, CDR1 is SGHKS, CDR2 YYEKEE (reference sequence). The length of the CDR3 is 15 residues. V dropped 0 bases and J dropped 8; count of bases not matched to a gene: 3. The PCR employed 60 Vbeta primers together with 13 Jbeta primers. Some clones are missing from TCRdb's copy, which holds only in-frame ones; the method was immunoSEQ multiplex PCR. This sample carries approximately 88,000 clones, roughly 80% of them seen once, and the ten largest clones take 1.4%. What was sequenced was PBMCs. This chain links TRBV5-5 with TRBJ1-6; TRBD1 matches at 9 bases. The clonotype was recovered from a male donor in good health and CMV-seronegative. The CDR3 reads CASSLAWDRDSPLHF. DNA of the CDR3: TGTGCCAGCAGCTTGGCCTGGGACAGGGATTCACCCCTCCACTTT.